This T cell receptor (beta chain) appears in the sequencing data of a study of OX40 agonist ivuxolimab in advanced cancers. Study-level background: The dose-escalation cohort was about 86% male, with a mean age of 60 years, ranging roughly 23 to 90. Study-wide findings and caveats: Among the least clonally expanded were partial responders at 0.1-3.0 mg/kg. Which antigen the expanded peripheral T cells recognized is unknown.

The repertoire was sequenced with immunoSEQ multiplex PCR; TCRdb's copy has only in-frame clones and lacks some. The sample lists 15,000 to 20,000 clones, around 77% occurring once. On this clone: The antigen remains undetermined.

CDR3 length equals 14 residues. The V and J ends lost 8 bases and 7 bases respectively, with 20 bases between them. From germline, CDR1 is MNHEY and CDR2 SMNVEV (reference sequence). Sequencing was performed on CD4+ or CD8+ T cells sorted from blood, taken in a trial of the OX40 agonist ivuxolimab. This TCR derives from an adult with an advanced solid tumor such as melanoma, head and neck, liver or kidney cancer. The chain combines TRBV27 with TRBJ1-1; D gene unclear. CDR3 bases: TGTGCCAGCCGGAGCCGTTCGTTTGAGGGTGAAGCTTTCTTT. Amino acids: CASRSRSFEGEAFF.